This T cell receptor beta chain was found in a study of blood T cell repertoires in COVID-19. On the study more broadly: T cells, B-cell-depleted T cells, or PBMCs supplied cDNA or gDNA.

Original processing methods: Estimation of nucleated cell counts relied on the amplification of reference gene primers. Using immunoSEQ multiplex PCR, the repertoire was profiled, and TCRdb retains in-frame clones only, with some absent. The D gene and trimming were derived from the DNA, and the V and J assignments and clone size from that table. The sample has 120,000 or so clones; around 90% are singletons. The CDR3 spans 15 residues. V lost 1 base, J lost 6 bases, and 13 bases lay in between. Germline assignment: CDR1 LNHDA and CDR2 SQIVND (reference sequence). The sequence was obtained from a human donor in a cohort sampled during active COVID-19. Specimen: peripheral blood. The chain couples TRBV19 to TRBJ2-1, with D tentatively TRBD2 (6 bases). The CDR3 DNA sequence: TGTGCCAGTAGTATAGTGGCGGGACGGGGCAATGAGCAGTTCTTC. Protein product: CASSIVAGRGNEQFF.